Shown below are 21 T cell receptor beta chains from a single sample sequenced in a study of blood T cell repertoires in COVID-19. Assay: immunoSEQ multiplex PCR; the TCRdb copy retains only in-frame clones and omits some. Here the sample spans under 50,000 clones, roughly 85% being singletons. Sequenced input: peripheral blood. Every receptor here comes from a middle-aged man with active COVID-19.

This chain uses TRBV28 with TRBJ1-2; tentative D call: TRBD1 (6 bases). V lost 8 bases, J lost 0 bases, and 25 bases lay in between. The CDR3 runs to 18 residues. CDR1 is MDHEN, CDR2 SYDVKM, per germline. The CDR3 nucleotides are TGTGCCAGCTGGATATCTAACCGGGACAATATAGCTAACTATGGCTACACCTTC. Amino acid sequence: CASWISNRDNIANYGYTF.

The chain is built from TRBV3-1 (or the pseudogene TRBV3-2) and TRBJ1-2; D may be TRBD1 (6 bases). The germline CDR1 and CDR2 sequences are LGHDT and YNNKEL (reference sequence). V was cut by 3 bases and J by 5 bases, with 13 bases left in between. CDR3 size: 14 residues. CDR3 sequence: CASSQGLGGYGYTF. CDR3 bases: TGTGCCAGCAGCCAGGGACTAGGGGGGTATGGCTACACCTTC.

The chain combines TRBV18 with TRBJ2-2; D is perhaps TRBD1 (5 bases). CDR1 KGHSH and CDR2 LQKENI come from the germline V gene. This CDR3 is built from 15 residues. V dropped 3 bases and J dropped 8 bases, with 16 bases sitting between them. This chain's CDR3 is CASSPSQQVLGELFF. The CDR3 nucleotides are TGTGCCAGCTCACCGAGCCAACAGGTTCTAGGGGAGCTGTTTTTT.

The CDR3 bases are TGTGCCAGCAGTCAAGGGACTAGCGGGAGGGAAAAGTTCTTC. Amino acid sequence: CASSQGTSGREKFF. The rearrangement uses TRBV27 and TRBJ2-1; the match to TRBD2 covers 16 bases. The germline gives CDR1 MNHEY, CDR2 SMNVEV (reference sequence). CDR3 size: 14 residues. V lost 5 bases and J lost 14; bases outside the gene matches: 6.

This clone was seen a handful of times. The V gene is TRBV3-1 (or the pseudogene TRBV3-2), the J gene TRBJ1-5; tentatively, D is TRBD1 (5 bases). Germline V gives CDR1 LGHDT, CDR2 YNNKEL (reference sequence). This CDR3 comprises 14 residues. V lost 4 bases and J lost 9, with 16 bases in between. The CDR3 loop reads CASSRDGTQGPQHF. CDR3 nucleotide sequence: TGTGCCAGCAGCCGAGACGGGACTCAGGGGCCCCAGCATTTT.

The chain uses TRBV5-4 and TRBJ2-1; 10 nucleotides agree with TRBD2. CDR1 is SGHNT, CDR2 YYREEE, per germline (reference sequence). The V segment lost 4 bases and the J segment 0 bases; nucleotides outside the gene matches: 7. The CDR3 consists of 17 residues. CDR3 in DNA: TGTGCCAGCAGCCGGACTAGCGGACCCGACTCCTACAATGAGCAGTTCTTC. Translation: CASSRTSGPDSYNEQFF.

This clone turned up a few times. This chain links TRBV27 with TRBJ2-5; 8 bases are a match to TRBD1. CDR3 length: 14 amino acids. V was clipped by 6 bases and J by 5 bases; unmatched bases: 8. The germline gives CDR1 MNHEY, CDR2 SMNVEV (reference sequence). Here the CDR3 DNA reads TGTGCCAGCAGCTCTACAGGGGGAGAGGAGACCCAGTACTTC. Its translation is CASSSTGGEETQYF.

V is TRBV7-6 and J is TRBJ1-1; 8 nucleotides match TRBD1. The CDR3 consists of 15 residues. Germline loops: CDR1 SGHVS, CDR2 FNYEAQ. The V segment lost 5 bases and the J segment 4 bases; nucleotides outside the gene matches: 9. The CDR3 DNA is TGTGCCAGCAGCCCGCAGGGGGCAGGTAGCACTGAAGCTTTCTTT. Amino acids: CASSPQGAGSTEAFF.

The rearrangement uses TRBV2 and TRBJ1-4, with D perhaps matching TRBD1 (6 bases). V gave up 4 bases and J gave up 6 bases, with 9 bases separating them. The germline V gene encodes CDR1 SNHLY and CDR2 FYNNEI. This CDR3 contains 13 residues. CDR3 amino acids: CASSAQGYEKLFF. Written as DNA, the CDR3 is TGTGCCAGCAGTGCCCAGGGGTATGAAAAACTGTTTTTT. The full variable domain, with the rest looked up from reference TRBV2 and TRBJ1-4, is EPEVTQTPSHQVTQMGQEVILRCVPISNHLYFYWYRQILGQKVEFLVSFYNNEISEKSEIFDDQFSVERPDGSNFTLKIRSTKLEDSAMYFCASSAQGYEKLFFGSGTQLSVL.

V is TRBV5-1 and J is TRBJ2-5; tentative D call: TRBD1 (6 bases). CDR1 and CDR2 (germline): SGHRS, YFSETQ. V was cut by 2 bases and J by 1 base, with 15 bases left in between. The CDR3 consists of 16 residues. CDR3 coding DNA: TGCGCCAGCAGCTTCGCAGGGGAAGGGGGCCAAGAGACCCAGTACTTC. Translated, it gives CASSFAGEGGQETQYF.

This sequence joins TRBV29-1 and TRBJ2-3; 15 nucleotides match TRBD2. Germline-derived CDR1 and CDR2 are SQVTM and ANQGSEA. V shed 6 bases, J shed 2 bases, and the junction held 6 bases outside the gene matches. This CDR3 region has 16 residues. CDR3 nucleotide sequence: TGCAGCGTCCCGGGACTAGCGGGAGGACTCACAGATACGCAGTATTTT. Protein sequence: CSVPGLAGGLTDTQYF.

The J gene is TRBJ1-1, the V gene TRBV28; no reliable D call. V lost 1 base and J lost 8, with 5 bases in between. Germline V gene sequence: CDR1 MDHEN, CDR2 SYDVKM. The CDR3 totals 11 residues. As DNA, the CDR3 is TGTGCCAGCAGTTTATTGACAGAAGCTTTCTTT. Its protein is CASSLLTEAFF.

The rearrangement joins TRBV19 to TRBJ1-1, with D perhaps matching TRBD1 (5 bases). From germline, CDR1 is LNHDA and CDR2 SQIVND (reference sequence). The CDR3 is 14 amino acids. Trimming cost V 1 base and J 1 base, with 7 bases left between them. As DNA, the CDR3 is TGTGCCAGTAGTATAGGACAGCAGAACACTGAAGCTTTCTTT. This codes for CASSIGQQNTEAFF.

V gene TRBV5-4 combines with J gene TRBJ2-1; the match to TRBD2 covers 8 bases. Looked up from germline, CDR1 is SGHNT and CDR2 is YYREEE (reference sequence). The CDR3 contains 14 residues. V shed 5 bases, J shed 8 bases, and the junction held 9 bases outside the gene matches. The CDR3 DNA reads as TGTGCCAGCAGGAAACCGGGACTAGTCGATGAGCAGTTCTTC. Residues: CASRKPGLVDEQFF.

The rearrangement uses TRBV28 and TRBJ2-1; the D gene is possibly TRBD1 (6 bases). Germline V lookup: CDR1 MDHEN, CDR2 SYDVKM. The V and J ends lost 2 bases and 9 bases respectively, with 14 bases between them. The CDR3 loop spans 14 amino acids. The CDR3 region is CASSLPRQAGEQFF. CDR3 in DNA: TGTGCCAGCAGTTTACCCCGACAGGCGGGTGAGCAGTTCTTC.

With regard to this clone: Additional DNA sequences in this sample encode the identical CDR3. This chain connects TRBV7-8 to TRBJ2-7; 14 bases are a match to TRBD2. The CDR3 runs 15 residues. Germline V gene lookup returns CDR1 SGHVS and CDR2 FQNEAQ. Trimming at V came to 3 bases and at J to 3 bases, leaving 1 base not matched to a gene. CDR3 in amino acids: CASSFGTSGSYEQYF. The DNA of the CDR3 is TGTGCCAGCAGCTTTGGGACTAGCGGGAGCTACGAGCAGTACTTC.

This clone was found a few times. This rearrangement joins TRBV19 to TRBJ2-7, with D possibly being TRBD2 (5 bases). Germline CDR1 LNHDA, CDR2 SQIVND (reference sequence). The length of the CDR3 is 15 residues. With 1 base removed from V and 5 bases from J, the gap between germline ends came to 15 bases. CDR3 coding DNA: TGTGCCAGTAGTATAGGAGGGTACGAGGTGGACGAGCAGTACTTC. Protein product: CASSIGGYEVDEQYF.

The chain employs TRBV28 and TRBJ2-3, with D maybe TRBD2 (6 bases). The V and J ends lost 3 bases and 8 bases respectively, with 24 bases between them. This CDR3 has 17 residues. CDR1 MDHEN and CDR2 SYDVKM come from the germline V gene. CDR3 sequence reads: CASSFSRGVSGEATQYF. In DNA, the CDR3 is TGTGCCAGCAGTTTTTCCCGCGGTGTCTCGGGGGAGGCTACGCAGTATTTT.

The J gene is TRBJ2-1, the V gene TRBV19; D is unresolved. V lost 0 bases and J 10 bases, leaving 16 bases between the germline ends. This CDR3 has 15 amino acids. Germline CDR1 is LNHDA and CDR2 is SQIVND (reference sequence). CDR3 DNA: TGTGCCAGTAGTATAGAGTTGAGTTCGAGTCGCGAGCAGTTCTTC. It specifies CASSIELSSSREQFF.

The J gene is TRBJ2-2, the V gene TRBV11-3; D is perhaps TRBD1 (5 bases). The ends were cut back, 6 bases at V and 7 bases at J, with 15 bases in the middle. CDR1 and CDR2 from the germline V gene are SGHNT and YENEEA. The CDR3 runs to 14 residues. In DNA, the CDR3 is TGTGCCAGCAGGTCCTCGACAGCCCGCGGGGAGCTGTTTTTT. Its protein is CASRSSTARGELFF.

V is TRBV3-1 (or the pseudogene TRBV3-2) and J is TRBJ1-6; TRBD1 might be the D (5 bases). Per the germline V gene, CDR1 is LGHDT and CDR2 is YNNKEL (reference sequence). With 0 bases removed from V and 10 bases from J, the gap between germline ends came to 10 bases. This CDR3 has 14 amino acids. As DNA, the CDR3 is TGTGCCAGCAGCCAAGAGGGGCATGCCTCACCCCTCCACTTT. Encoded protein: CASSQEGHASPLHF.